The sequence of this TCR beta chain was determined in a study of blood T cell repertoires in COVID-19. Overall study: Acute-phase and convalescent COVID-19 samples originated in the United States, Italy and Spain. T cells, B-cell-depleted T cells, or PBMCs provided the cDNA or gDNA that served as material.

Original processing notes: Estimated nucleated cell counts came from reference gene primer amplification. Here immunoSEQ multiplex PCR was the method, and the copy in TCRdb shows in-frame clones only, minus some. V and J calls and clone size follow that table, whereas D and trimming were derived from the DNA. The sample includes under 250,000 clones, around four fifths seen only once; the top ten take around 6.4%. The germline gives CDR1 MNHEY, CDR2 SMNVEV (reference sequence). With 5 bases removed from V and 2 bases from J, the gap between germline ends came to 7 bases. The CDR3 runs to 13 residues. This clone was counted between two and nine times.

Sequencing input: peripheral blood. This chain uses TRBV27 with TRBJ1-5, with TRBD1 as a possible D gene (6 bases). The TCR was taken from a woman aged 60-75 years with active or convalescent COVID-19. CDR3 residues: CASSHRGNQPQHF. The CDR3 DNA is TGTGCCAGCAGTCACAGGGGCAATCAGCCCCAGCATTTT.